These T cell receptor beta chains were read from a single sample in a study of blood T cells in healthy people across ages. TCRdb reprocessed the 5' RACE reads with MiXCR, giving one entry per CDR3 protein. The sample records 450,000 to 700,000 distinct CDR3 sequences, 25% to 30% being singletons. Sequencing was performed on blood. These receptors all come from a woman aged 70 to 79 in good health. Each CDR3 is given with its conserved first and last residue. The D gene is left open where the match is weak. Size is omitted from some rows. Given values are once, few, many or a class for expanded clones.

J	V	size	D	DNA	CDR3
TRBJ2-3	TRBV6-1	few	-	TGTGCCAGCAACCGGCCTATTAGCACAGATACGCAGTATTTT	CASNRPISTDTQYF
TRBJ2-5	TRBV20-1	-	TRBD2	TGCGGTGGTAGCGGGGGGTCAGAGACCCAGTACTTC	CGGSGGSETQYF
TRBJ2-5	TRBV15	-	TRBD2	TGTGCCACCAGCAGGCTACTAGCGGACCAAGAGACCCAGTACTTC	CATSRLLADQETQYF
TRBJ2-3	TRBV7-3	-	-	TGTGCCAGCAGCTTAACGACGACAGATACGCAGTATTTT	CASSLTTTDTQYF
TRBJ1-1	TRBV5-1	-	-	TGCGCCAGCAGCTTGAGGGGATTTGGCACTGAAGCTTTCTTT	CASSLRGFGTEAFF
TRBJ2-3	TRBV7-2	-	-	TGTGCCAGCAGCCGAGACAGTACTAGCACAGATACGCAGTATTTT	CASSRDSTSTDTQYF
TRBJ2-7	TRBV20-1	-	TRBD1	TGCAGTGCTAGTCCGGGACAGGTGTCCGAGCAGTACTTC	CSASPGQVSEQYF
TRBJ1-3	TRBV7-8	many	-	TGTGCCAGCAGCTTTCCCGGGGGAGGAAACACCATATATTTT	CASSFPGGGNTIYF
TRBJ2-5	TRBV20-1	-	TRBD1	TGCAGTGCTAAACAGGGGACCGAGACCCAGTACTTC	CSAKQGTETQYF
TRBJ2-7	TRBV2	-	-	TGTGCCAGCAGTGTAGACCAGGATTACGAGCAGTACTTC	CASSVDQDYEQYF